The 27 T cell receptor beta chains below all came from one sample that was sequenced in a study of cytomegalovirus exposure and HLA in healthy donors. 13 Jbeta primers and 60 Vbeta primers were used for the PCR. Sequencing used immunoSEQ multiplex PCR; TCRdb keeps in-frame clones, though not all of them. The table records under 200,000 clones, 79% of them present only once. Material: PBMCs. These receptors came from a middle-aged woman in good health and CMV-seronegative.

The count of this clone is one. The chain links TRBV5-1 to TRBJ2-5; TRBD1 is a possible D gene (6 bases). Deletions cut 0 bases from V and 2 bases from J, with 8 bases between. The V gene's germline CDR1 is SGHRS and CDR2 YFSETQ. This CDR3 comprises 14 residues. The CDR3 loop is CASSLGGQQETQYF. The CDR3 DNA is TGCGCCAGCAGCTTGGGGGGGCAGCAAGAGACCCAGTACTTC.

V gene TRBV27 combines with J gene TRBJ2-3; D unresolved. In germline, CDR1 is MNHEY, CDR2 SMNVEV (reference sequence). CDR3 size: 14 residues. V was shortened by 3 bases and J by 1 base, with 8 bases between the two germline ends. This CDR3 reads CASSLARRTDTQYF. In DNA form, the CDR3 reads TGTGCCAGCAGTTTGGCTAGACGCACAGATACGCAGTATTTT.

The chain employs TRBV7-3 and TRBJ1-1; D unclear. CDR1 and CDR2 from the germline V gene are SGHTA and FQGTGA. V lost 6 bases and J 2 bases, leaving 10 bases between the germline ends. The CDR3 sequence is 13 residues long. CDR3 in DNA: TGTGCCAGCAGTTACAGATTTAACACTGAAGCTTTCTTT. It translates to CASSYRFNTEAFF. The complete variable domain, with remaining parts taken from reference TRBV7-3 and TRBJ1-1, reads GAGVSQTPSNKVTEKGKYVELRCDPISGHTALYWYRQSLGQGPEFLIYFQGTGAADDSGLPNDRFFAVRPEGSVSTLKIQRTERGDSAVYLCASSYRFNTEAFFGQGTRLTVV.

This rearrangement joins TRBV14 to TRBJ1-1; the D gene is possibly TRBD1 (5 bases). The germline gives CDR1 SGHDN, CDR2 FVKESK. The CDR3 spans 21 residues. V was trimmed by 1 base and J by 0 bases, leaving 27 bases between them. In DNA form, the CDR3 reads TGTGCCAGCAGCCAAGTTCCTCGGGCTTCGACAGCGGGACCCATGAACACTGAAGCTTTCTTT. It translates to CASSQVPRASTAGPMNTEAFF.

This chain joins TRBV7-3 and TRBJ2-6; D possibly corresponds to TRBD1 (6 bases). V lost 5 bases and J lost 4, with 21 bases in between. The CDR3 has 18 amino acids. Per germline, CDR1 SGHTA and CDR2 FQGTGA. The DNA of the CDR3 is TGTGCCAGCAGCGATCTCACCGGACAGCTGGTGGGGGCCAACGTCCTGACTTTC. Its translation: CASSDLTGQLVGANVLTF.

J is TRBJ1-1 and V is TRBV9; D remains unclear. V lost 6 bases, J lost 3 bases, and 15 bases lay in between. Per germline, CDR1 SGDLS and CDR2 YYNGEE. The CDR3 contains 14 residues. CDR3 in amino acids: CASTKSGSYTEAFF. CDR3 DNA sequence: TGTGCCAGCACCAAATCCGGGTCCTACACTGAAGCTTTCTTT.

The gene calls are TRBV7-2 and TRBJ1-1, with a possible D match to TRBD1 (6 bases). V was cut by 3 bases and J by 5 bases, with 25 bases left in between. Germline loops: CDR1 SGHTA, CDR2 FQGNSA. The CDR3 covers 18 residues. DNA of the CDR3: TGTGCCAGCAGCTTCCCCTCGTCTCGGGGGGCTTTCCGTACTGAAGCTTTCTTT. Its protein product is CASSFPSSRGAFRTEAFF.

This clone has just a few counts. The rearrangement joins TRBV13 to TRBJ2-1, with TRBD2 matching over 7 bases. The CDR3 consists of 18 residues. Germline CDR1 is PRHDT and CDR2 is FYEKMQ (reference sequence). V shed 4 bases and J 7 bases; nucleotides not matched to a gene: 19. The CDR3 sequence: CASSSEEGRGYRGNEQFF. The CDR3 nucleotides read TGTGCCAGCAGCTCTGAGGAGGGGCGGGGGTATCGTGGGAATGAGCAGTTCTTC.

The chain combines TRBV7-9 with TRBJ1-5; no clear D. The germline V gene encodes CDR1 SEHNR and CDR2 FQNEAQ (reference sequence). The length of the CDR3 is 12 residues. Trimming pared 5 bases from V and 5 bases from J, leaving 7 bases between. Here the CDR3 DNA reads TGTGCCAGCAGCCCGTCTGATCAGCCCCAGCATTTT. Translating gives CASSPSDQPQHF.

The chain uses TRBV28 and TRBJ1-5; 7 bases map to TRBD1. Germline V gives CDR1 MDHEN, CDR2 SYDVKM. This CDR3 comprises 14 residues. Germline trimming cut 3 bases from V and 7 bases from J; bases unmatched to any gene: 6. The CDR3 nucleotides are TGTGCCAGCAGTTTGGCGACAGGGAAACAGCCCCAGCATTTT. It specifies CASSLATGKQPQHF. The full variable domain, with the rest looked up from reference TRBV28 and TRBJ1-5, is DVKVTQSSRYLVKRTGEKVFLECVQDMDHENMFWYRQDPGLGLRLIYFSYDVKMKEKGDIPEGYSVSREKKERFSLILESASTNQTSMYLCASSLATGKQPQHFGDGTRLSIL.

This CDR3 is CASSWSVGAAEAFF. In DNA, the CDR3 is TGTGCCAGCAGTTGGAGCGTGGGGGCCGCTGAAGCTTTCTTT. This chain connects TRBV6-5 to TRBJ1-1; D is possibly TRBD1 (6 bases). Germline V lookup: CDR1 MNHEY, CDR2 SVGAGI. Trimming cost V 4 bases and J 6 bases, with 15 bases left between them. The CDR3 spans 14 residues.

CDR3 region: CAADKGWIFFF. The CDR3 DNA sequence: TGTGCCGCGGACAAGGGATGGATTTTCTTCTTC. This chain links TRBV6-1 with TRBJ2-1, with D perhaps matching TRBD1 (5 bases). Germline V gene sequence: CDR1 MNHNS, CDR2 SASEGT. The CDR3 has 11 residues. The V and J ends lost 11 bases and 16 bases respectively, with 21 bases between them.

The chain is built from TRBV27 and TRBJ2-1; D gene ambiguous. The CDR3 runs to 13 residues. CDR1 and CDR2 (germline): MNHEY, SMNVEV (reference sequence). Trimming removed 5 bases at V and 3 bases at J, with 8 bases between. The CDR3 is CASSTQLYNEQFF. DNA of the CDR3: TGTGCCAGCAGTACCCAACTCTACAATGAGCAGTTCTTC.

V is TRBV5-1 and J is TRBJ2-5; 9 bases are a match to TRBD2. The CDR3 loop spans 15 amino acids. The junction had 8 bases not matched to a gene; V was cut back by 3 bases and J by 5 bases. CDR1 is SGHRS, CDR2 YFSETQ, per germline. CDR3: CASSWGLAGTETQYF. DNA of the CDR3: TGCGCCAGCAGCTGGGGGCTAGCGGGGACGGAGACCCAGTACTTC.

J is TRBJ1-1 and V is TRBV5-6; D might be TRBD1 (6 bases). The CDR3 is 16 amino acids. The V end was cut by 4 bases, the J end by 0 bases, with 16 bases between. CDR1 and CDR2 from the germline V gene are SGHDT and YYEEEE. The CDR3 region has the DNA TGTGCCAGCAGCCAGGTGGACAGTCGAATGAACACTGAAGCTTTCTTT. This codes for CASSQVDSRMNTEAFF. The entire variable domain, with the rest obtained from reference TRBV5-6 and TRBJ1-1, is as follows: DAGVTQSPTHLIKTRGQQVTLRCSPKSGHDTVSWYQQALGQGPQFIFQYYEEEERQRGNFPDRFSGHQFPNYSSELNVNALLLGDSALYLCASSQVDSRMNTEAFFGQGTRLTVV.

The chain joins TRBV11-3 to TRBJ1-1, with 7 nucleotides matching TRBD1. The CDR3 consists of 13 residues. Germline V gives CDR1 SGHNT, CDR2 YENEEA. The junction had 2 bases not matched to a gene; V was cut back by 4 bases and J by 3 bases. CDR3 protein: CASSYTGDTEAFF. The CDR3 region has the DNA TGTGCCAGCAGCTATACAGGGGACACTGAAGCTTTCTTT.

With regard to this clone: The sample contains more than one DNA sequence encoding this CDR3. The chain couples TRBV28 to TRBJ2-7, with D possibly being TRBD1 (5 bases). Germline V lookup: CDR1 MDHEN, CDR2 SYDVKM. V gave up 2 bases and J gave up 3 bases, with 5 bases separating them. CDR3 size: 12 residues. The CDR3 loop is CASSLQGYEQYF. Here the CDR3 DNA reads TGTGCCAGCAGTTTACAGGGCTACGAGCAGTACTTC.

The chain links TRBV27 to TRBJ2-3; 7 bases map to TRBD2. The V gene end was trimmed by 3 bases and the J gene end by 6 bases; junction bases not matched to a gene: 15. Per germline, CDR1 MNHEY and CDR2 SMNVEV (reference sequence). The CDR3 is 17 amino acids. The CDR3 sequence is CASSLGRLAVLPDTQYF. The CDR3 coding sequence is TGTGCCAGCAGTTTGGGAAGACTAGCCGTCCTTCCGGATACGCAGTATTTT.

Remarks on this clone: Within the sample, other DNA sequences also encode this same CDR3. This sequence joins TRBV27 and TRBJ1-1; TRBD1 matches 9 bases. The CDR3 runs to 18 residues. The junction had 24 bases not matched to a gene; V was cut back by 5 bases and J by 11 bases. Looked up from germline, CDR1 is MNHEY and CDR2 is SMNVEV (reference sequence). CDR3 protein: CASSIMTGGAGIISRAFF. In DNA, the CDR3 is TGTGCCAGCAGTATAATGACAGGGGGGGCTGGTATCATTAGTCGGGCTTTCTTT.

This clone appeared a few times. The rearrangement links TRBV30 to TRBJ2-7; 8 bases match TRBD2. V shed 2 bases and J 6 bases; nucleotides not matched to a gene: 6. The CDR3 totals 13 residues. CDR1 and CDR2 from the germline V gene are GTSNPN and SVGIG (reference sequence). The CDR3 coding sequence is TGTGCCTGGAGTTCGGGACTAGGGGGCGAGCAGTACTTC. Its translation is CAWSSGLGGEQYF.

DNA for the CDR3: TGTGCCAGTAGTACCCTGAGACAGGGCACAGATACGCAGTATTTT. Translated: CASSTLRQGTDTQYF. The chain is built from TRBV19 and TRBJ2-3; weak D call: TRBD1 (6 bases). The germline CDR1 and CDR2 sequences are LNHDA and SQIVND (reference sequence). Trimming pared 4 bases from V and 1 base from J, leaving 12 bases between. CDR3 length: 15 residues. The full variable domain, completed using reference TRBV19 and TRBJ2-3, is DGGITQSPKYLFRKEGQNVTLSCEQNLNHDAMYWYRQDPGQGLRLIYYSQIVNDFQKGDIAEGYSVSREKKESFPLTVTSAQKNPTAFYLCASSTLRQGTDTQYFGPGTRLTVL.

This clone was seen just once. This chain links TRBV4-1 with TRBJ2-1, with TRBD2 matching 9 bases. The CDR3 is 15 residues long. In germline, CDR1 is MGHRA, CDR2 YSYEKL. V gave up 4 bases and J gave up 1 base; unmatched junction bases: 2. CDR3 loop: CASSPTSGSYNEQFF. CDR3 in DNA: TGCGCCAGCAGCCCTACTAGCGGGTCCTACAATGAGCAGTTCTTC.

The chain has TRBV5-4 and TRBJ2-7, with 12 bases fitting TRBD2. With V trimmed by 0 bases and J by 5 bases, 9 bases remained unmatched. From germline, CDR1 is SGHNT and CDR2 YYREEE (reference sequence). CDR3 size: 17 residues. The DNA of the CDR3 is TGTGCCAGCAGCTTGGGACTAGCGGGGGCCGTAAGGAACGAGCAGTACTTC. Its translation is CASSLGLAGAVRNEQYF. The full variable domain, with the rest looked up from reference TRBV5-4 and TRBJ2-7, is ETGVTQSPTHLIKTRGQQVTLRCSSQSGHNTVSWYQQALGQGPQFIFQYYREEENGRGNFPPRFSGLQFPNYSSELNVNALELDDSALYLCASSLGLAGAVRNEQYFGPGTRLTVT.

The chain joins TRBV7-6 to TRBJ1-1; D call uncertain. This CDR3 contains 14 residues. The V gene's germline CDR1 is SGHVS and CDR2 FNYEAQ. Trimming removed 2 bases from V and 2 bases from J, with 9 bases in between. The CDR3 nucleotides read TGTGCCAGCAGCTTATTTGGGCAAAACACTGAAGCTTTCTTT. Translating it yields CASSLFGQNTEAFF.

Only one count was recorded for this clone. The genes are TRBV7-6 and TRBJ2-7, with D perhaps TRBD2 (7 bases). Germline CDR1 reads SGHVS; CDR2 reads FNYEAQ. The CDR3 extends over 16 amino acids. The V and J ends lost 5 bases and 4 bases respectively, with 21 bases between them. CDR3 region: CASSLKAGGGEYEQYF. In DNA form, the CDR3 reads TGTGCCAGCAGCCTGAAGGCTGGAGGGGGGGAATACGAGCAGTACTTC.

V usage is TRBV6-5 and J usage is TRBJ1-1; TRBD1 matches at 9 bases. Per the germline V gene, CDR1 is MNHEY and CDR2 is SVGAGI. This CDR3 region has 14 residues. V trimming: 4 bases; J trimming: 3 bases; junction bases outside the gene matches: 3. The CDR3 region has the DNA TGTGCCAGCAGTTGGGGACAGGGAGACACTGAAGCTTTCTTT. This translates into CASSWGQGDTEAFF.

This clone was detected once. Other DNA variants within this sample encode the same CDR3. This rearrangement joins TRBV25-1 to TRBJ1-2, with D possibly matching TRBD1 (5 bases). The CDR3 runs 13 residues. Trimming cost V 6 bases and J 8 bases, with 16 bases left between them. Germline V lookup: CDR1 MGHDK, CDR2 SYGVNS. Written as DNA, the CDR3 is TGTGCCAGCAGGAATGGCAGGAGGGACGGCTACACCTTC. Translated, it gives CASRNGRRDGYTF.